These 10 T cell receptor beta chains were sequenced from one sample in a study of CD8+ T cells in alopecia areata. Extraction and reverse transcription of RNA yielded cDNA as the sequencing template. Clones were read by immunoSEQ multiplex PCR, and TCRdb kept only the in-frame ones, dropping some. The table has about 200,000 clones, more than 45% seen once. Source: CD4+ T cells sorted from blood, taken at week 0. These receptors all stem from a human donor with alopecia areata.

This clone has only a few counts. The CDR3 bases are TGTGCCAGTAGTATATACGGGACTAGAATCACAGATACGCAGTATTTT. Protein sequence: CASSIYGTRITDTQYF. The rearrangement uses TRBV19 and TRBJ2-3, with 8 bases identical to TRBD2. The CDR3 runs to 16 residues. V shed 2 bases and J 2 bases; nucleotides not matched to a gene: 6. Germline V gives CDR1 LNHDA, CDR2 SQIVND (reference sequence). The full variable domain, in which reference TRBV19 and TRBJ2-3 provide the parts outside the CDR3, is DGGITQSPKYLFRKEGQNVTLSCEQNLNHDAMYWYRQDPGQGLRLIYYSQIVNDFQKGDIAEGYSVSREKKESFPLTVTSAQKNPTAFYLCASSIYGTRITDTQYFGPGTRLTVL.

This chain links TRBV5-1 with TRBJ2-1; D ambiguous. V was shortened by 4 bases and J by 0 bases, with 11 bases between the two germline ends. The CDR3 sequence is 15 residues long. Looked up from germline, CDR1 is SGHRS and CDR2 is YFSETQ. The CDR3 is CASSADGDSYNEQFF. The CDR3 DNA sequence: TGCGCCAGCAGCGCGGACGGAGACTCCTACAATGAGCAGTTCTTC.

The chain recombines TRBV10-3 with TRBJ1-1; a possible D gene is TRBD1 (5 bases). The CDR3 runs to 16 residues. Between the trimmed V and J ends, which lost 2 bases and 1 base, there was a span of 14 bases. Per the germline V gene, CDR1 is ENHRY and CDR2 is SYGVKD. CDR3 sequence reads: CAISEMWGSRNTEAFF. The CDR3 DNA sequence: TGTGCCATCAGTGAGATGTGGGGGAGTAGGAACACTGAAGCTTTCTTT.

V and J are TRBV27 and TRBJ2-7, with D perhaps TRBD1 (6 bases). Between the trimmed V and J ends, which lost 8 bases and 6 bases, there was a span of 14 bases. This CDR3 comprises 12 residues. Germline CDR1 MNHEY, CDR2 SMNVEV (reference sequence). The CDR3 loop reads CASFNTGFEQYF. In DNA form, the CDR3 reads TGTGCCAGCTTCAATACAGGGTTCGAGCAGTACTTC.

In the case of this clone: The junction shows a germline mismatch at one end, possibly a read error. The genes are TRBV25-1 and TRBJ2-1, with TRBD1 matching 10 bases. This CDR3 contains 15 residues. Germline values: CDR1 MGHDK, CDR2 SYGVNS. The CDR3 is CASSRDRGSNNEQFF. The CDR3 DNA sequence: TGTGCCAGCAGTCGGGACAGGGGCTCCAACAATGAGCAGTTCTTC.

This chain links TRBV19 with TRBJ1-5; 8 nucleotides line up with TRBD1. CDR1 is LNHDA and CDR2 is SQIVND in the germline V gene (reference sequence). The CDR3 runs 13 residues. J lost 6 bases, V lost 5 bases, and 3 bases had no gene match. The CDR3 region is CASSSQGAQPQHF. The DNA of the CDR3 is TGTGCCAGTAGTTCTCAGGGGGCTCAGCCCCAGCATTTT.

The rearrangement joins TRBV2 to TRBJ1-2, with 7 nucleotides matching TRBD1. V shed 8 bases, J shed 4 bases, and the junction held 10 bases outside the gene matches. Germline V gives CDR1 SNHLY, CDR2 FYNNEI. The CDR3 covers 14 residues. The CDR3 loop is CASEDRAGGYGYTF. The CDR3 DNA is TGTGCCAGCGAAGACAGGGCAGGAGGCTATGGCTACACCTTC.

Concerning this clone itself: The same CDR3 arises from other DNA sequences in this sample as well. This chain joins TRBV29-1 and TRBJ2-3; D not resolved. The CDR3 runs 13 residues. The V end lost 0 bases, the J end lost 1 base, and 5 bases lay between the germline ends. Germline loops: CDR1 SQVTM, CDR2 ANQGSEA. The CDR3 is CSVEDRGTDTQYF. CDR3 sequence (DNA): TGCAGCGTTGAAGATCGGGGCACAGATACGCAGTATTTT.

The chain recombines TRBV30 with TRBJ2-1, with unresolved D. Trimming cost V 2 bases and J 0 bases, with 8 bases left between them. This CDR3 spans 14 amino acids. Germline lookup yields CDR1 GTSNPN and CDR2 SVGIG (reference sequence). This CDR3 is CAWSSTFSYNEQFF. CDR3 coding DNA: TGTGCCTGGAGTTCTACTTTCTCCTACAATGAGCAGTTCTTC.

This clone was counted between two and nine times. The CDR3 DNA sequence: TGTGCCACCAGCAGAGTGTTGACTTCCCAGCCTCGGGAGCTGTTTTTT. Its translation is CATSRVLTSQPRELFF. V gene TRBV15 combines with J gene TRBJ2-2; D is uncertain. With 1 base removed from V and 9 bases from J, the gap between germline ends came to 18 bases. The germline gives CDR1 LNHNV, CDR2 YYDKDF (reference sequence). The CDR3 spans 16 residues. The complete variable domain, with remaining parts taken from reference TRBV15 and TRBJ2-2, reads DAMVIQNPRYQVTQFGKPVTLSCSQTLNHNVMYWYQQKSSQAPKLLFHYYDKDFNNEADTPDNFQSRRPNTSFCFLDIRSPGLGDTAMYLCATSRVLTSQPRELFFGEGSRLTVL.